This T cell receptor beta chain came from a study of T cells in Graves' hyperthyroidism and ophthalmopathy. This clonotype was counted at least ten times. The source material, RNA transcripts, was used to amplify TCR beta CDR3 regions. During a first-round RT-PCR of the TCR CDR3, the HTBI primer set was used. TCRdb re-called the multiplex PCR reads with MiXCR, one entry per CDR3 protein. Among 200,000 to 300,000 distinct CDR3 sequences listed, about 15% were seen once. The V gene's germline CDR1 is LNHDA and CDR2 SQIVND (reference sequence). Germline trimming cut 5 bases from V and 2 bases from J; bases unmatched to any gene: 19. The CDR3 loop spans 19 amino acids.

This receptor was obtained from a young woman with Graves' ophthalmopathy. Input material: blood. V gene TRBV19 combines with J gene TRBJ2-7; 9 nucleotides agree with TRBD2. CDR3 nucleotide sequence: TGTGCCAGTAGTGGCCCGAGAGGAAAGTCGGGCGGGAGGGCCTACGAGCAGTACTTC. Translating it yields CASSGPRGKSGGRAYEQYF. The whole variable domain, remainder taken from reference TRBV19 and TRBJ2-7, is DGGITQSPKYLFRKEGQNVTLSCEQNLNHDAMYWYRQDPGQGLRLIYYSQIVNDFQKGDIAEGYSVSREKKESFPLTVTSAQKNPTAFYLCASSGPRGKSGGRAYEQYFGPGTRLTVT.